The 19 T cell receptor beta chains in this list originate from one sample, sequenced in a study of blood T cell repertoires in COVID-19. TCRdb's copy holds only in-frame clones and misses some; the assay was immunoSEQ multiplex PCR. Of 150,000 to 200,000 clones listed, over 60% are singletons. The sequencing sample was made of peripheral blood. The source is a man in his fifties or sixties with acute or convalescent COVID-19.

This CDR3 reads CASSYAGNYGYTF. In DNA form, the CDR3 reads TGTGCCAGCAGTTACGCGGGGAACTATGGCTACACCTTC. The chain couples TRBV2 to TRBJ1-2; D call uncertain. V lost 5 bases and J 2 bases, leaving 9 bases between the germline ends. This CDR3 has 13 amino acids. Germline V gene data show CDR1 as SNHLY and CDR2 as FYNNEI.

This sequence joins TRBV30 and TRBJ2-3; tentatively, D is TRBD2 (5 bases). The V gene's germline CDR1 is GTSNPN and CDR2 SVGIG (reference sequence). Deletions cut 4 bases from V and 0 bases from J, with 11 bases between. The CDR3 covers 14 residues. The CDR3 DNA reads TGTGCCTGGAATAAGAGGGAAAGCACAGATACGCAGTATTTT. Protein product: CAWNKRESTDTQYF.

The gene calls are TRBV27 and TRBJ1-1; D perhaps matches TRBD1 (5 bases). CDR3 size: 14 residues. V lost 6 bases to trimming and J lost 0 bases, with 11 bases between them. The V gene's germline CDR1 is MNHEY and CDR2 SMNVEV (reference sequence). CDR3 in amino acids: CASRRTLMNTEAFF. Written as DNA, the CDR3 is TGTGCCAGCAGGAGGACACTGATGAACACTGAAGCTTTCTTT.

The chain joins TRBV7-2 to TRBJ2-7; D ambiguous. V was pared by 3 bases and J by 1 base, with 7 bases between. CDR3 size: 13 residues. From germline, CDR1 is SGHTA and CDR2 FQGNSA. The CDR3 nucleotides read TGTGCCAGCAGCTTCGTCGGGTCCTACGAGCAGTACTTC. This gives the protein CASSFVGSYEQYF.

This chain joins TRBV18 and TRBJ2-7; 7 nucleotides match TRBD2. The V segment lost 2 bases and the J segment 9 bases; nucleotides outside the gene matches: 16. Germline V gene data show CDR1 as KGHSH and CDR2 as LQKENI. This CDR3 is 16 amino acids long. The CDR3 nucleotides read TGTGCCAGCTCACCATCGGACCAGGCCGGGGGGTCGTTGCAGTACTTC. Translation gives CASSPSDQAGGSLQYF.

The genes are TRBV5-1 and TRBJ2-3; 15 positions match TRBD2. The germline CDR1 and CDR2 sequences are SGHRS and YFSETQ. Losses at the gene ends were 5 bases for V and 0 bases for J; bases not matched to a gene: 7. The CDR3 length is 18 residues. The CDR3 loop reads CASSSGTSGGISTDTQYF. The CDR3 DNA is TGCGCCAGCAGTTCCGGGACTAGCGGGGGGATTAGCACAGATACGCAGTATTTT.

This clone is a singleton in its sample. The rearrangement joins TRBV2 to TRBJ1-4; maybe TRBD1 (5 bases). The germline V gene has CDR1 SNHLY and CDR2 FYNNEI. The length of the CDR3 is 15 residues. The V gene lost 6 bases and the J gene lost 3 bases, with 14 bases spanning the gap. CDR3 in amino acids: CASSGPREANEKLFF. CDR3 coding DNA: TGTGCCAGCAGCGGTCCCAGGGAGGCTAATGAAAAACTGTTTTTT.

The V and J genes are TRBV19 and TRBJ1-2, with 7 bases matching TRBD1. This CDR3 has 14 amino acids. The germline CDR1 and CDR2 sequences are LNHDA and SQIVND (reference sequence). J gave up 3 bases and V 1 base, and 2 bases lay outside the gene matches. CDR3 in DNA: TGTGCCAGTAGTATAGCCGGGACAGACTATGGCTACACCTTC. Its translation is CASSIAGTDYGYTF.

V usage is TRBV28 and J usage is TRBJ1-1, with D possibly matching TRBD1 (6 bases). V was trimmed by 2 bases and J by 7 bases, leaving 23 bases between them. This CDR3 is built from 17 residues. Germline assignment: CDR1 MDHEN and CDR2 SYDVKM. CDR3 coding DNA: TGTGCCAGCAGTTTAACTCCGGGGGCGCGGGGGGGTTATGAAGCTTTCTTT. Its translation: CASSLTPGARGGYEAFF.

V gene TRBV28 combines with J gene TRBJ2-5; D is perhaps TRBD1 (6 bases). This CDR3 has 13 residues. The V gene lost 6 bases and the J gene lost 1 base, with 9 bases spanning the gap. Per the germline V gene, CDR1 is MDHEN and CDR2 is SYDVKM. The CDR3 region is CASRRTAQETQYF. In DNA, the CDR3 is TGTGCCAGCAGAAGGACAGCCCAAGAGACCCAGTACTTC.

The rearrangement uses TRBV30 and TRBJ1-2, with 7 positions matching TRBD1. This CDR3 region has 15 residues. Unmatched junction bases numbered 10, after V lost 2 bases and J lost 4 bases. Germline V gives CDR1 GTSNPN, CDR2 SVGIG (reference sequence). As DNA, the CDR3 is TGTGCCTGGAGTCCAACGGACAGGACCACCTATGGCTACACCTTC. Translation: CAWSPTDRTTYGYTF. Full variable domain (rest looked up from reference TRBV30 and TRBJ1-2): SQTIHQWPATLVQPVGSPLSLECTVEGTSNPNLYWYRQAAGRGLQLLFYSVGIGQISSEVPQNLSASRPQDRQFILSSKKLLLSDSGFYLCAWSPTDRTTYGYTFGSGTRLTVV.

This rearrangement joins TRBV2 to TRBJ1-3; 7 bases fit TRBD1. CDR3 length equals 14 residues. CDR1 is SNHLY, CDR2 FYNNEI, per germline. Trimming cost V 1 base and J 4 bases; bases outside gene matches: 1. CDR3 sequence reads: CASSEGTGGNTIYF. The CDR3 coding sequence is TGTGCCAGCAGTGAAGGGACAGGAGGAAACACCATATATTTT.

The chain uses TRBV30 and TRBJ1-1; a weak D match, TRBD1 (5 bases). Germline CDR1 reads GTSNPN; CDR2 reads SVGIG (reference sequence). The CDR3 extends over 13 amino acids. The V and J ends lost 0 bases and 4 bases respectively, with 9 bases between them. This chain's CDR3 is CAWSVRGSTEAFF. The CDR3 DNA reads as TGTGCCTGGAGTGTTCGGGGGAGCACTGAAGCTTTCTTT.

This chain uses TRBV2 with TRBJ2-3; D not resolved. There are 14 residues in the CDR3. V lost 5 bases to trimming and J lost 1 base, with 10 bases between them. The V gene's germline CDR1 is SNHLY and CDR2 FYNNEI. The CDR3: CASSYLEGTDTQYF. CDR3 coding DNA: TGTGCCAGCAGTTATCTAGAGGGCACAGATACGCAGTATTTT. Together with reference TRBV2 and TRBJ2-3, the CDR3 gives the full variable domain: EPEVTQTPSHQVTQMGQEVILRCVPISNHLYFYWYRQILGQKVEFLVSFYNNEISEKSEIFDDQFSVERPDGSNFTLKIRSTKLEDSAMYFCASSYLEGTDTQYFGPGTRLTVL.

The V and J genes are TRBV6-6 and TRBJ1-3; D not resolved. The germline V gene encodes CDR1 MNHNY and CDR2 SVGAGI (reference sequence). Trimming shortened V by 0 bases and J by 0 bases, and 9 bases separated the two germline ends. The CDR3 runs to 16 residues. CDR3 sequence reads: CASSYSTPSSGNTIYF. CDR3 in DNA: TGTGCCAGCAGTTACTCGACTCCCTCCTCTGGAAACACCATATATTTT.

The V and J genes are TRBV6-5 and TRBJ2-7; 7 bases line up with TRBD1. The V gene end was trimmed by 7 bases and the J gene end by 3 bases; junction bases not matched to a gene: 9. Looked up from germline, CDR1 is MNHEY and CDR2 is SVGAGI. This CDR3 spans 14 amino acids. CDR3 sequence reads: CASNPIRGSYEQYF. The DNA for the CDR3 is TGTGCCAGCAATCCCATCAGGGGGAGCTACGAGCAGTACTTC.

The table lists this clone with a few counts. The chain joins TRBV10-3 to TRBJ1-6; D might be TRBD1 (5 bases). The V end was cut by 2 bases, the J end by 10 bases, with 15 bases between. The CDR3 spans 15 residues. The germline gives CDR1 ENHRY, CDR2 SYGVKD. Here the CDR3 DNA reads TGTGCCATCAGTGAGGGTGCAGGGCAAGGATCACCCCTCCACTTT. As protein: CAISEGAGQGSPLHF.

The chain joins TRBV4-2 to TRBJ2-3, with a tentative D call TRBD2 (5 bases). CDR1 is LGHNA and CDR2 is YNFKEQ in the germline V gene. This CDR3 region has 15 residues. The V end was cut by 4 bases, the J end by 4 bases, with 15 bases between. CDR3 in amino acids: CASSPSGREADTQYF. Here the CDR3 DNA reads TGTGCCAGCAGCCCCTCGGGCCGGGAAGCAGATACGCAGTATTTT.

The chain has TRBV21-1 and TRBJ2-3; the table names TRBD2, a call not compared with the DNA. TRBV21-1 is flagged as a pseudogene. There are 16 residues in the CDR3. CDR3 amino acids: CASSDGLAESTDTQYF. In DNA form, the CDR3 reads TGTGCCAGCAGCGACGGACTAGCGGAGAGCACAGATACGCAGTATTTT.